This T cell receptor beta chain was profiled in a study of CD8+CD57+ T cells in acquired aplastic anemia. Study-wide results and caveats: Some 31 sequences, all CD8+ CDR3, were shared between patients and controls.

Profiles of TCR beta VDJ and CDR3 were generated from a genomic DNA template. TCRdb re-called the reads through MiXCR, storing one row per CDR3 protein. In the table there are some 180,000 distinct CDR3 sequences, under 55% of which are singletons. On this clonotype: Its specificity is not known.

The CDR3 extends over 15 amino acids. V shed 6 bases and J 2 bases; nucleotides not matched to a gene: 10. Per the germline V gene, CDR1 is SQVTM and CDR2 is ANQGSEA. This chain connects TRBV29-1 to TRBJ2-3; TRBD2 matches 8 bases. Sequencing input: sorted CD4+, CD8+, or CD8+CD57+ T cells (not recorded which) from PBMCs. The source of this sequence is a human donor in good health. CDR3 nucleotides: TGCAGCGTCCGCCCAGCGGGGGTTCCCACAGATACGCAGTATTTT. It is translated as CSVRPAGVPTDTQYF.